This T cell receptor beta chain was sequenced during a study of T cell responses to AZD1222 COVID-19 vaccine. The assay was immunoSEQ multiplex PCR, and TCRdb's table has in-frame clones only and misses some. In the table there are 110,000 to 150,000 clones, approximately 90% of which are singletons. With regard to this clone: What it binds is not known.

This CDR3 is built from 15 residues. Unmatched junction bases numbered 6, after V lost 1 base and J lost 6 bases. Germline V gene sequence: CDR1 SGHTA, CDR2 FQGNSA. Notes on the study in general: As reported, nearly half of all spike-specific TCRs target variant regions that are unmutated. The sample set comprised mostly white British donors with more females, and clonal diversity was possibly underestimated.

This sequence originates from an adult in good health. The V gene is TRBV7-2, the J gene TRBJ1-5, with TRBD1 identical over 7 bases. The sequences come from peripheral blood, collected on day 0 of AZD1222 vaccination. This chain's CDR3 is CASSLGFRGGQPQHF. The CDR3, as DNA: TGTGCCAGCAGCTTAGGGTTCAGGGGGGGTCAGCCCCAGCATTTT.